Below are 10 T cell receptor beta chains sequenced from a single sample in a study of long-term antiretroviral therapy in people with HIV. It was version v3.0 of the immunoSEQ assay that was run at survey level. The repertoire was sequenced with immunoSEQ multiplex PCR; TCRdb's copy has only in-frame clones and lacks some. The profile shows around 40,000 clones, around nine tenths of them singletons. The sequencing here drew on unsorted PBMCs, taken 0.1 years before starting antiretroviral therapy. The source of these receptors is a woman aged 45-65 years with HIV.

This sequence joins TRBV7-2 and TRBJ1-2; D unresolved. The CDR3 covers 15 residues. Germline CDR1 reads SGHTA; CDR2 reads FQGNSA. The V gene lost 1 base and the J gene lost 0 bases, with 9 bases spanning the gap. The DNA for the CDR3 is TGTGCCAGCAGCTTAGTTGGGCAAGCTAACTATGGCTACACCTTC. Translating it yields CASSLVGQANYGYTF.

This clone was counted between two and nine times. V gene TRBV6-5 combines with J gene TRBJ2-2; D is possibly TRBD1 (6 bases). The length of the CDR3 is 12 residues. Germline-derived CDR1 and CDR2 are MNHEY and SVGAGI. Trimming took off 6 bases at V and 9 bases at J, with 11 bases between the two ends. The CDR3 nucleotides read TGTGCCAGCAGGAACAGGGACCGGGAGCTGTTTTTT. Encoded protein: CASRNRDRELFF.

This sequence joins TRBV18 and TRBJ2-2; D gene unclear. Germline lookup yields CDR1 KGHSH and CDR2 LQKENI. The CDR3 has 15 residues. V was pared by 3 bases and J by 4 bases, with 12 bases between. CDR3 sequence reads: CASSPFTEGTGELFF. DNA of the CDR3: TGTGCCAGCTCACCTTTCACCGAAGGCACCGGGGAGCTGTTTTTT.

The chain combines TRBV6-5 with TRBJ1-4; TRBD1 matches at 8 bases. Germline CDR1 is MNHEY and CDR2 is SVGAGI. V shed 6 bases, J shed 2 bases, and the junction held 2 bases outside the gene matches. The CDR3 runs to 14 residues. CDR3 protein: CASRYRGTNEKLFF. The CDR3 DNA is TGTGCCAGCAGGTACAGGGGGACTAATGAAAAACTGTTTTTT.

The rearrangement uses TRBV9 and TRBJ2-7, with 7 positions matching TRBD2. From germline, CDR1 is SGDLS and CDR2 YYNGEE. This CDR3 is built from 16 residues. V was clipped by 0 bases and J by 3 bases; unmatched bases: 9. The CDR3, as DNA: TGTGCCAGCAGCGTAGGGGAGGGAGAGATCGTCTACGAGCAGTACTTC. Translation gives CASSVGEGEIVYEQYF.

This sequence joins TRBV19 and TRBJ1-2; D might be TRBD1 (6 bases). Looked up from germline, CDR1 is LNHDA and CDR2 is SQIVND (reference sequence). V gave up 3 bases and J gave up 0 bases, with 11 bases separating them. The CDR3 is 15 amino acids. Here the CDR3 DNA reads TGTGCCAGTAGTATCTTGGACAGAACTAACTATGGCTACACCTTC. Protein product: CASSILDRTNYGYTF.

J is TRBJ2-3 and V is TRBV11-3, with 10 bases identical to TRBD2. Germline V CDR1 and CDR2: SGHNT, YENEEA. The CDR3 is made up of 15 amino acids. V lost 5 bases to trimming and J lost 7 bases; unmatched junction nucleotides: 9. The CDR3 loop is CASSPGLARTYTQYF. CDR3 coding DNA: TGTGCCAGCAGCCCGGGACTAGCGAGGACCTATACGCAGTATTTT.

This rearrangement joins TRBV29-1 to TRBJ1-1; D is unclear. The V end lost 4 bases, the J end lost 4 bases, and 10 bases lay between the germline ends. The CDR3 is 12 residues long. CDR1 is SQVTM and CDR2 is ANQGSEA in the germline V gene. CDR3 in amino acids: CSVGWPGTEAFF. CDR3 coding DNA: TGCAGCGTTGGTTGGCCGGGCACTGAAGCTTTCTTT.

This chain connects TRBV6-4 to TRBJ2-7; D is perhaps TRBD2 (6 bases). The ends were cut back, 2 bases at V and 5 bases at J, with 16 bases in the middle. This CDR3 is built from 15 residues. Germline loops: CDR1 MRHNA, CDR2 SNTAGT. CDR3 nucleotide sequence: TGTGCCAGCAGTGACGGGGGACTTAGTCTGCACGAGCAGTACTTC. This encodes CASSDGGLSLHEQYF.

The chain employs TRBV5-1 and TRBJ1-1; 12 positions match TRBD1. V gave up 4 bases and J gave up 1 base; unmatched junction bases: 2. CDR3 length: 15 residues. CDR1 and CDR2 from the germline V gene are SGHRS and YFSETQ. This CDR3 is CASSAGQGANTEAFF. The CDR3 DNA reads TGCGCCAGCAGCGCGGGACAGGGGGCGAACACTGAAGCTTTCTTT. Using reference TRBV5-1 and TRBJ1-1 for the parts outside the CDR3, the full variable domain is KAGVTQTPRYLIKTRGQQVTLSCSPISGHRSVSWYQQTPGQGLQFLFEYFSETQRNKGNFPGRFSGRQFSNSRSEMNVSTLELGDSALYLCASSAGQGANTEAFFGQGTRLTVV.